The 10 T cell receptor beta chains presented below share a single source sample, sequenced in a study of T-cell reconstitution after alpha-beta-depleted transplantation in children listed by TCRdb under 2016. Library generation was performed with PCR. The listed sequencing device is Illumina HiSeq 2500. To normalize quantification of the TCRbeta repertoire, the TCR libraries were built with molecular barcoding that relied on unique molecular identifiers. TCRdb handled the public reads itself, with Q25 trimming in fastp and clone calling in MiXCR, and kept productive beta chains. Every entry covers one CDR3 protein and lists the most common genes and DNA from its rows. The sample has 500,000 to 600,000 distinct CDR3 sequences on record, over 25% of them singletons. The ten largest account for 35% to 40% of the sample. This specimen's treatment or condition label, interpreted: allogeneic hematopoietic cell transplantation with graft depleted of TCRalphabeta T cells and CD19 B cells.

The sequencing used PBMCs, collected before TCRalphabeta/CD19-depleted stem cell transplant. Receptors were obtained from a boy under two years old with Wiskott-Aldrich syndrome, due to receive a stem cell transplant.

This clonotype has more than one count but fewer than ten. The V gene is TRBV20-1, the J gene TRBJ2-2; possibly TRBD1 for D (6 bases). There are 15 residues in the CDR3. The V and J ends lost 5 bases and 0 bases respectively, with 13 bases between them. In germline, CDR1 is DFQATT, CDR2 SNEGSKA (reference sequence). CDR3 residues: CSALRQAANTGELFF. The CDR3 DNA sequence: TGCAGTGCTCTCCGACAGGCCGCGAACACCGGGGAGCTGTTTTTT.

The J gene is TRBJ2-7, the V gene TRBV9; D might be TRBD2 (6 bases). Trimming removed 3 bases at V and 4 bases at J, with 17 bases between. Germline-derived CDR1 and CDR2 are SGDLS and YYNGEE. The CDR3 length is 15 residues. CDR3 region: CASSEGLDPAYEQYF. The CDR3 DNA follows: TGTGCCAGCAGCGAGGGACTCGACCCTGCATACGAGCAGTACTTC.

The CDR3 reads CASRSDRGPGANVLTF. The DNA of the CDR3 is TGTGCAAGTCGCTCGGACAGGGGGCCTGGGGCCAACGTCCTGACTTTC. V gene TRBV12-2 combines with J gene TRBJ2-6; whether TRBD1, the table's D call, matches the DNA was not checked. TRBV12-2 counts as a pseudogene. The CDR3 length is 16 residues.

The J gene is TRBJ2-3, the V gene TRBV5-1; 13 nucleotides align to TRBD2. V shed 2 bases and J 0 bases; nucleotides not matched to a gene: 6. The germline CDR1 and CDR2 sequences are SGHRS and YFSETQ. This CDR3 has 18 residues. This CDR3 reads CASSFRTSGRGSTDTQYF. Here the CDR3 DNA reads TGCGCCAGCAGCTTTCGGACTAGCGGGAGAGGTAGCACAGATACGCAGTATTTT.

Only a few counts were recorded for this clonotype. The J gene is TRBJ2-7, the V gene TRBV28; 9 nucleotides match TRBD1. CDR1 and CDR2 (germline): MDHEN, SYDVKM. The J segment lost 3 bases and the V segment lost 6 bases, leaving 9 bases of the junction unmatched. The CDR3 is 15 amino acids. The DNA for the CDR3 is TGTGCCAGCAGCCATAGCACGGGACAGGGCTACGAGCAGTACTTC. It specifies CASSHSTGQGYEQYF.

This rearrangement joins TRBV4-2 to TRBJ2-1; 12 nucleotides line up with TRBD2. J was trimmed by 8 bases and V by 1 base; bases with no gene match: 6. The CDR3 sequence is 16 residues long. Germline V CDR1 and CDR2: LGHNA, YNFKEQ. In DNA, the CDR3 is TGTGCCAGCAGCCAAGTGACTAGCGGGAGTAGGGATGAGCAGTTCTTC. Residues: CASSQVTSGSRDEQFF.

The chain joins TRBV30 to TRBJ2-7; 8 nucleotides match TRBD1. Germline V CDR1 and CDR2: GTSNPN, SVGIG (reference sequence). The CDR3 spans 13 residues. Trimming cost V 0 bases and J 8 bases; bases outside gene matches: 6. CDR3 DNA sequence: TGTGCCTGGAGTGTGGCAGGGGGCGAGCAGCAGTACTTC. Protein product: CAWSVAGGEQQYF. Filled out from reference TRBV30 and TRBJ2-7, the complete variable domain reads SQTIHQWPATLVQPVGSPLSLECTVEGTSNPNLYWYRQAAGRGLQLLFYSVGIGQISSEVPQNLSASRPQDRQFILSSKKLLLSDSGFYLCAWSVAGGEQQYFGPGTRLTVT.

This clonotype was seen a handful of times. This chain uses TRBV5-1 with TRBJ2-6; D gene ambiguous. V was clipped by 1 base and J by 0 bases, with 11 bases between them. Germline values: CDR1 SGHRS, CDR2 YFSETQ. CDR3 length: 17 amino acids. Here the CDR3 reads CASSLTVPDSGANVLTF. Here the CDR3 DNA reads TGCGCCAGCAGCTTGACAGTCCCAGACTCTGGGGCCAACGTCCTGACTTTC.

V usage is TRBV27 and J usage is TRBJ2-1; D perhaps matches TRBD2 (5 bases). CDR1 MNHEY and CDR2 SMNVEV come from the germline V gene (reference sequence). The CDR3 covers 14 residues. V lost 3 bases and J lost 8, with 14 bases in between. In nucleotides, the CDR3 is TGTGCCAGCAGTTTCGCGGCAGAGGGCGATGAGCAGTTCTTC. It encodes CASSFAAEGDEQFF.

The gene calls are TRBV20-1 and TRBJ2-7; 7 bases are shared with TRBD1. This CDR3 has 13 residues. The junction had 5 bases not matched to a gene; V was cut back by 6 bases and J by 0 bases. CDR1 is DFQATT and CDR2 is SNEGSKA in the germline V gene (reference sequence). This chain's CDR3 is CSAVRDSSYEQYF. The CDR3 nucleotides read TGCAGTGCGGTTCGGGACAGCTCCTACGAGCAGTACTTC.